This TCR beta chain was identified in a study of blood T cell repertoires in COVID-19. Overall study context: Acute and convalescent COVID-19 specimens originated in the United States, Italy and Spain. Sample material is recorded as cDNA or gDNA derived from T cells, B-cell-depleted T cells, or PBMCs.

This clone was found once. In the authors' methods: The assay estimated nucleated cells by amplifying reference gene primers. Generated by immunoSEQ multiplex PCR, the TCRdb table keeps only in-frame clones and is missing some. V and J calls and clone size are those listed in that table; D and trimming were worked out from the DNA. In the table there are 300,000 or so clones, more than 70% of which are singletons. The V end was cut by 4 bases, the J end by 4 bases, with 11 bases between. Germline V lookup: CDR1 SGHTA, CDR2 FQGTGA. The CDR3 is made up of 14 amino acids. This receptor was identified in a woman in her twenties or thirties who had recovered from COVID-19. Material: peripheral blood. The rearrangement uses TRBV7-3 and TRBJ2-1; TRBD1 might be the D (7 bases). The CDR3 region is CASSSQGGYNEQFF. The CDR3, as DNA: TGTGCCAGCAGCTCCCAGGGGGGATACAATGAGCAGTTCTTC.